A selection of T cell receptor beta chains follows, all from one sample in a study of blood T cell repertoires in COVID-19. Clones were read by immunoSEQ multiplex PCR, and TCRdb kept only the in-frame ones, dropping some. Of around 280,000 clones listed, approximately 90% are singletons. Sequenced: PBMCs or T cells enriched from blood (not recorded which). These receptor sequences come from a woman aged 35 to 49 who had recovered from COVID-19. CDR3s include the opening cysteine and the closing phenylalanine or tryptophan. Each record gives: V gene, clone size, D gene, J gene, CDR3 protein, CDR3 DNA. A D gene is named only where the DNA matches it firmly. Some rows mark clone size as missing; the rest say once, few, many or name a class of expanded clone.

TRBV28,.,TRBD1,TRBJ2-5,CASQPGGQETQYF,TGTGCCAGCCAGCCAGGGGGCCAAGAGACCCAGTACTTC
TRBV30,.,.,TRBJ1-6,CAWSGTGPTALHF,TGTGCCTGGAGTGGTACAGGGCCCACAGCCCTCCACTTT
TRBV5-1,.,TRBD1,TRBJ2-1,CASSSIPTGGAYNEQFF,TGCGCCAGCAGCTCGATACCGACAGGGGGGGCCTACAATGAGCAGTTCTTC
TRBV9,.,TRBD2,TRBJ2-1,CASSLRTSGRYNEQFF,TGTGCCAGCAGCCTAAGGACTAGCGGGAGATACAATGAGCAGTTCTTC
TRBV21-1,.,.,TRBJ2-1,CASKGLAGGHNEQFF,TGTGCCAGCAAGGGACTAGCGGGAGGGCATAATGAGCAGTTCTTC
TRBV18,.,TRBD2,TRBJ2-3,CASSPLAGADTQYF,TGTGCCAGCTCACCACTAGCGGGAGCGGATACGCAGTATTTT
TRBV4-3,once,TRBD1,TRBJ1-2,CASSQDPGQPNYGYTF,TGCGCCAGCAGCCAAGATCCGGGACAGCCTAACTATGGCTACACCTTC
TRBV18,.,TRBD1,TRBJ1-1,CASSPRGDTEAFF,TGTGCCAGCTCACCCAGGGGGGATACTGAAGCTTTCTTT
TRBV27,.,TRBD1,TRBJ1-5,CASTRQGLYSNQPQHF,TGTGCCAGCACAAGACAGGGACTTTATAGCAATCAGCCCCAGCATTTT
TRBV30,.,.,TRBJ1-4,CAWSQQGNEKLFF,TGTGCCTGGAGTCAACAGGGAAATGAAAAACTGTTTTTT
TRBV4-3,.,.,TRBJ2-1,CASSQDLGRGSYNEQFF,TGCGCCAGCAGCCAAGATCTCGGCAGGGGCTCCTACAATGAGCAGTTCTTC
TRBV7-3,.,TRBD2,TRBJ2-5,CASSLFGLAQETQYF,TGTGCCAGCAGCTTATTCGGACTAGCCCAAGAGACCCAGTACTTC
TRBV19,.,.,TRBJ1-1,CASSEDRTTAFF,TGTGCCAGTAGTGAAGACAGAACTACAGCTTTCTTT
TRBV6-5,.,TRBD1,TRBJ2-7,CASSYTTGGQNEQYF,TGTGCCAGCAGTTACACGACAGGGGGTCAAAACGAGCAGTACTTC
TRBV30,.,TRBD2,TRBJ2-7,CAWSVLPIASGGYEQYF,TGTGCCTGGAGTGTACTCCCAATTGCTAGCGGAGGGTACGAGCAGTACTTC
TRBV5-1,.,TRBD2,TRBJ2-2,CASSLLAANTGELFF,TGCGCCAGCAGCTTACTAGCGGCGAACACCGGGGAGCTGTTTTTT
TRBV28,.,TRBD2,TRBJ2-1,CASSPPGLAAYNEQFF,TGTGCCAGCAGTCCGCCGGGACTAGCGGCCTACAATGAGCAGTTCTTC
TRBV14,.,.,TRBJ1-1,CASSQARGGFAEAFF,TGTGCCAGCAGCCAAGCGCGGGGGGGCTTCGCTGAAGCTTTCTTT
TRBV29-1,.,TRBD1,TRBJ2-7,CSVLGQDSYEQYF,TGCAGCGTCCTAGGACAGGACTCCTACGAGCAGTACTTC
TRBV24-1,.,.,TRBJ2-7,CATTETWALRTYEQYF,TGTGCCACGACCGAAACGTGGGCGTTGCGTACCTACGAGCAGTACTTC
TRBV27,.,.,TRBJ2-3,CASSLSLSTDTQYF,TGTGCCAGCAGTTTATCCTTAAGCACAGATACGCAGTATTTT
TRBV7-3,few,.,TRBJ1-5,CASSLRDGQPQHF,TGTGCCAGCAGCTTAAGAGATGGTCAGCCCCAGCATTTT
TRBV7-8,.,TRBD2,TRBJ2-2,CASSLAHLAGTGELFF,TGTGCCAGCAGCTTAGCGCATCTAGCGGGAACCGGGGAGCTGTTTTTT
TRBV7-2,few,TRBD2,TRBJ2-5,CASNGGLAGKETQYF,TGTGCCAGCAACGGGGGACTAGCGGGGAAAGAGACCCAGTACTTC
TRBV30,.,TRBD2,TRBJ2-7,CAWSAGTSRPEQYF,TGTGCCTGGAGTGCCGGGACTAGTCGTCCCGAGCAGTACTTC
TRBV2,few,TRBD1,TRBJ1-2,CASSERQGAILLGYTF,TGTGCCAGCAGTGAAAGGCAGGGGGCTATCTTATTAGGCTACACCTTC
TRBV19,.,.,TRBJ2-3,CASTPPPPTDTQYF,TGTGCCAGTACCCCCCCTCCCCCCACAGATACGCAGTATTTT
TRBV11-3,.,TRBD1,TRBJ2-2,CASSPRTGGTGELFF,TGTGCCAGCAGCCCCAGGACAGGGGGCACCGGGGAGCTGTTTTTT
TRBV28,.,TRBD1,TRBJ2-7,CASSGQGESYEQYF,TGTGCCAGCAGCGGACAGGGTGAAAGCTACGAGCAGTACTTC
TRBV7-6,.,TRBD1,TRBJ2-2,CASSLGQGNTGELFF,TGTGCCAGCAGCCTCGGACAGGGGAACACCGGGGAGCTGTTTTTT
TRBV4-3,.,TRBD2,TRBJ2-6,CASSQVAGASGYSGANVLTF,TGCGCCAGCAGCCAAGTGGCCGGGGCTAGCGGTTACTCTGGGGCCAACGTCCTGACTTTC
TRBV13,.,TRBD1,TRBJ2-6,CASSRPPGTGGSDSGANVLTF,TGTGCCAGCAGCCGTCCCCCAGGGACAGGGGGTTCAGACTCTGGGGCCAACGTCCTGACTTTC
TRBV9,.,TRBD1,TRBJ2-2,CASSGGTGSTGELFF,TGTGCCAGCAGCGGCGGGACAGGGTCGACCGGGGAGCTGTTTTTT
TRBV7-2,.,.,TRBJ1-6,CASSSGLRSSSPLHF,TGTGCCAGCAGCTCCGGACTCAGGTCGAGTTCACCCCTCCACTTT
TRBV7-9,few,TRBD2,TRBJ2-5,CASSLGLAEETQYF,TGTGCCAGCAGCTTGGGACTAGCGGAGGAGACCCAGTACTTC
TRBV5-4,.,TRBD1,TRBJ1-2,CASSGQGDYGYTF,TGTGCCAGCAGCGGGCAGGGGGACTATGGCTACACCTTC
TRBV2,once,.,TRBJ2-5,CASRKQGGPRETQYF,TGTGCCAGTAGGAAGCAGGGTGGCCCCCGGGAGACCCAGTACTTC
TRBV5-4,.,TRBD2,TRBJ2-1,CASRGSGSNEQFF,TGTGCCAGCCGGGGTAGCGGGAGCAATGAGCAGTTCTTC
TRBV5-1,.,.,TRBJ2-5,CASSLSSGIETQYF,TGCGCCAGCAGCTTGAGTTCAGGGATAGAGACCCAGTACTTC
TRBV7-6,.,TRBD2,TRBJ2-3,CASSADLSGSIADTQYF,TGTGCCAGCAGCGCCGACCTTAGCGGGAGCATAGCAGATACGCAGTATTTT
TRBV27,many,TRBD1,TRBJ2-7,CASSSKGARREQYF,TGTGCCAGCAGTTCGAAGGGGGCTCGGAGAGAGCAGTACTTC
TRBV7-8,.,.,TRBJ1-1,CASSLAYGQTNTEAFF,TGTGCCAGCAGCTTAGCGTACGGACAAACGAACACTGAAGCTTTCTTT
TRBV23-1,.,TRBD2,TRBJ2-1,CATTRGSLLLARSYNEQFF,TGCGCCACAACCCGGGGGAGCCTCCTACTAGCGCGCTCCTACAATGAGCAGTTCTTC
TRBV2,once,TRBD2,TRBJ2-1,CASSGGVTSGSNEQFF,TGTGCCAGCAGTGGGGGGGTGACTAGCGGGAGCAATGAGCAGTTCTTC
TRBV6-5,.,TRBD1,TRBJ1-1,CASSYTGTANTEAFF,TGTGCCAGCAGTTACACCGGGACAGCGAACACTGAAGCTTTCTTT
TRBV5-5,.,TRBD2,TRBJ2-2,CASSLRSSGAGELFF,TGTGCCAGCAGCTTAAGGTCCAGCGGGGCCGGGGAGCTGTTTTTT
TRBV28,few,TRBD1,TRBJ1-2,CASSSYRGLYGYTF,TGTGCCAGCAGTTCTTACAGGGGGCTTTATGGCTACACCTTC
TRBV5-1,once,TRBD2,TRBJ2-1,CASRLAETYNEQFF,TGCGCCAGCAGACTAGCGGAAACCTACAATGAGCAGTTCTTC
TRBV12-3/TRBV12-4,.,.,TRBJ1-4,CASSLRGNEKLFF,TGTGCCAGCAGTTTGCGAGGGAATGAAAAACTGTTTTTT
TRBV19,.,.,TRBJ1-3,CASSGGFFSGNTIYF,TGTGCCAGTAGTGGCGGCTTTTTCTCTGGAAACACCATATATTTT
TRBV6-1,few,.,TRBJ2-2,CASSGQGRLLSGELFF,TGTGCCAGCAGTGGTCAGGGGCGCTTACTCTCCGGGGAGCTGTTTTTT
TRBV28,.,TRBD1,TRBJ2-3,CASSLWGQGTDTQYF,TGTGCCAGCAGTTTATGGGGACAGGGCACAGATACGCAGTATTTT
TRBV2,.,.,TRBJ2-1,CASKALRGMGNEQFF,TGTGCCAGCAAAGCCCTTCGCGGGATGGGAAATGAGCAGTTCTTC
TRBV6-2/TRBV6-3,.,TRBD1,TRBJ1-5,CASSYSRQGVQPQHF,TGTGCCAGCAGTTATTCGCGCCAGGGGGTTCAGCCCCAGCATTTT